A single sample is the source of the 4 T cell receptor beta chains below, sequenced in a study of blood T cell repertoires in COVID-19. Assay: immunoSEQ multiplex PCR; the TCRdb copy retains only in-frame clones and omits some. The table records about 260,000 clones, about 88% of them present only once. The sequenced sample consisted of peripheral blood. These receptors all come from a man aged 18 to 30 with active or convalescent COVID-19.

The chain is built from TRBV7-2 and TRBJ1-1; TRBD1 matches 10 bases. Looked up from germline, CDR1 is SGHTA and CDR2 is FQGNSA. V shed 5 bases and J 6 bases; nucleotides not matched to a gene: 9. The CDR3 loop spans 15 amino acids. The CDR3 here is CASSARDRGRAEAFF. The CDR3 nucleotides are TGTGCCAGCAGCGCCCGGGACAGGGGAAGGGCTGAAGCTTTCTTT. The full variable domain, in which reference TRBV7-2 and TRBJ1-1 provide the parts outside the CDR3, is GAGVSQSPSNKVTEKGKDVELRCDPISGHTALYWYRQSLGQGLEFLIYFQGNSAPDKSGLPSDRFSAERTGGSVSTLTIQRTQQEDSAVYLCASSARDRGRAEAFFGQGTRLTVV.

The CDR3 reads CASSDGQGAFF. The CDR3 DNA reads TGTGCCAGCAGTGACGGACAGGGGGCTTTCTTT. The chain employs TRBV9 and TRBJ1-1, with 9 bases fitting TRBD1. Germline V gene lookup returns CDR1 SGDLS and CDR2 YYNGEE. The V and J ends lost 5 bases and 11 bases, in that order; junction bases with no gene match: 4. This CDR3 contains 11 residues. The full variable domain, with the rest looked up from reference TRBV9 and TRBJ1-1, is DSGVTQTPKHLITATGQRVTLRCSPRSGDLSVYWYQQSLDQGLQFLIQYYNGEERAKGNILERFSAQQFPDLHSELNLSSLELGDSALYFCASSDGQGAFFGQGTRLTVV.

Regarding this clone: Other DNA sequences from this sample encode an identical CDR3 as well. This rearrangement joins TRBV3-1 (or the pseudogene TRBV3-2) to TRBJ1-3; D might be TRBD1 (5 bases). Per germline, CDR1 LGHDT and CDR2 YNNKEL (reference sequence). The CDR3 runs to 14 residues. Trimming removed 1 base at V and 4 bases at J, with 8 bases between. DNA of the CDR3: TGTGCCAGCAGCCAAGGCGGGGGAGGAAACACCATATATTTT. Its protein is CASSQGGGGNTIYF.

The V call is TRBV28, the J call TRBJ2-2; 9 bases match TRBD2. V lost 5 bases and J lost 4; bases outside the gene matches: 8. This CDR3 comprises 16 residues. In germline, CDR1 is MDHEN, CDR2 SYDVKM. CDR3 nucleotide sequence: TGTGCCAGCAGTGGGGCTAGCGGGGAAAGCACCGGGGAGCTGTTTTTT. Translated: CASSGASGESTGELFF. Full variable domain (remainder filled in from reference TRBV28 and TRBJ2-2): DVKVTQSSRYLVKRTGEKVFLECVQDMDHENMFWYRQDPGLGLRLIYFSYDVKMKEKGDIPEGYSVSREKKERFSLILESASTNQTSMYLCASSGASGESTGELFFGEGSRLTVL.